This TCR beta chain was captured in a study of Graves' ophthalmopathy and Graves' hyperthyroidism. This clonotype was found many times. V lost 6 bases, J lost 0 bases, and 15 bases lay in between. CDR1 is DFQATT and CDR2 is SNEGSKA in the germline V gene (reference sequence). This CDR3 is 14 amino acids long. TCR beta CDR3 amplification used RNA transcripts. HTBI primers served in a first-round RT-PCR, which a second-round multiplex PCR followed. Using its own MiXCR run on the multiplex PCR reads, TCRdb lists one record per CDR3 protein. The data show 300,000 or so distinct CDR3 sequences, 15% to 20% seen once. Other autoimmune diseases, uncontrolled infections, pregnancy or lactation led to the exclusion of patients.

The specimen was peripheral blood. This TCR derives from an adult man with Graves' ophthalmopathy. This chain connects TRBV20-1 to TRBJ2-7, with a weak D call TRBD1 (5 bases). The CDR3 nucleotides read TGCAGTGCCCTGGAAGGGGCTGCCTCCTACGAGCAGTACTTC. Amino acids: CSALEGAASYEQYF.